These 25 T cell receptor beta chains came from one sample sequenced in a study of T cell responses to AZD1222 COVID-19 vaccine. Profiled with immunoSEQ multiplex PCR; TCRdb holds only in-frame clones, not every one. The sample yields 120,000 or so clones, about 89% seen once. Here the sequenced sample was peripheral blood, taken on day 0 of AZD1222 vaccination. The receptor source for this set is an adult in good health.

The chain joins TRBV11-2 to TRBJ1-3, with D hard to call. From germline, CDR1 is SGHAT and CDR2 FQNNGV. V was trimmed by 0 bases and J by 4 bases, leaving 4 bases between them. There are 13 residues in the CDR3. The CDR3 DNA follows: TGTGCCAGCAGCTTAGAGCCGGGAAACACCATATATTTT. Residues: CASSLEPGNTIYF.

V is TRBV3-1 (or the pseudogene TRBV3-2) and J is TRBJ2-5; the D gene is possibly TRBD2 (5 bases). Trimming shortened V by 1 base and J by 3 bases, and 24 bases separated the two germline ends. The CDR3 loop spans 19 amino acids. Germline V CDR1 and CDR2: LGHDT, YNNKEL (reference sequence). The CDR3 protein is CASSQATEWEPGQKETQYF. DNA of the CDR3: TGTGCCAGCAGCCAAGCGACGGAATGGGAGCCGGGTCAGAAAGAGACCCAGTACTTC.

The chain is built from TRBV10-2 and TRBJ2-2; D not certain. The V end was cut by 8 bases, the J end by 4 bases, with 11 bases between. The CDR3 has 13 amino acids. Germline assignment: CDR1 WSHSY and CDR2 SAAADI. CDR3 in amino acids: CASLGPTTGELFF. The CDR3 nucleotides are TGCGCCAGCCTAGGACCGACCACCGGGGAGCTGTTTTTT.

The J gene is TRBJ1-2, the V gene TRBV19; TRBD1 agrees at 8 bases. This CDR3 has 17 amino acids. The J segment lost 4 bases and the V segment lost 3 bases, leaving 13 bases of the junction unmatched. Looked up from germline, CDR1 is LNHDA and CDR2 is SQIVND (reference sequence). CDR3 coding DNA: TGTGCCAGTAGTATGAGGGGGTCGGACAGGGCCCTCTATGGCTACACCTTC. It yields the protein CASSMRGSDRALYGYTF.

The chain recombines TRBV24-1 with TRBJ1-2; no clear D. Trimming pared 8 bases from V and 7 bases from J, leaving 10 bases between. The CDR3 length is 11 residues. From germline, CDR1 is KGHDR and CDR2 SFDVKD. The CDR3 sequence: CATMDGLGYTF. For the CDR3, the DNA is TGTGCCACCATGGACGGTCTTGGCTACACCTTC.

The chain is built from TRBV9 and TRBJ1-2; 9 bases are shared with TRBD1. Germline CDR1 is SGDLS and CDR2 is YYNGEE. V gave up 3 bases and J gave up 5 bases; unmatched junction bases: 2. CDR3 length equals 13 residues. The CDR3 sequence is CASSADRGYGYTF. The CDR3 DNA reads as TGTGCCAGCAGCGCGGACAGGGGTTATGGCTACACCTTC.

The chain employs TRBV4-1 and TRBJ1-4; 9 bases match TRBD1. Germline V gene lookup returns CDR1 MGHRA and CDR2 YSYEKL. V shed 1 base, J shed 8 bases, and the junction held 14 bases outside the gene matches. This CDR3 contains 18 residues. This chain's CDR3 is CASSQGRGQGPLGEKLFF. In DNA, the CDR3 is TGCGCCAGCAGCCAAGGTCGGGGACAGGGACCCTTGGGGGAAAAACTGTTTTTT.

The V gene is TRBV28, the J gene TRBJ1-1; possible D gene TRBD1, 5 bases. This CDR3 region has 15 residues. V lost 3 bases and J lost 0, with 11 bases in between. Germline-derived CDR1 and CDR2 are MDHEN and SYDVKM. The CDR3 sequence: CASSLGDLMNTEAFF. CDR3 sequence (DNA): TGTGCCAGCAGTTTGGGGGACCTCATGAACACTGAAGCTTTCTTT.

As regards this clone: Other DNA sequences from this sample encode an identical CDR3 as well. The J gene is TRBJ1-5, the V gene TRBV27; D not resolved. This CDR3 spans 12 amino acids. From germline, CDR1 is MNHEY and CDR2 SMNVEV (reference sequence). The V end lost 4 bases, the J end lost 4 bases, and 5 bases lay between the germline ends. The CDR3 here is CASSSLNQPQHF. CDR3 coding DNA: TGTGCCAGCAGTTCCCTTAATCAGCCCCAGCATTTT.

The rearrangement joins TRBV19 to TRBJ1-2; 7 bases line up with TRBD1. Trimming removed 10 bases from V and 4 bases from J; junction bases left unmatched: 3. The CDR3 runs 11 residues. In germline, CDR1 is LNHDA, CDR2 SQIVND (reference sequence). The DNA of the CDR3 is TGTGCCACCGAGGGGGCCTATGGCTACACCTTC. This sequence encodes CATEGAYGYTF.

The chain carries TRBV23-1 and TRBJ1-3, with 8 bases lining up with TRBD1. TRBV23-1 falls under the ORF class, with uncertain function. V was pared by 0 bases and J by 3 bases, with 13 bases of the junction left unmatched. This CDR3 spans 19 amino acids. The CDR3: CASSQSKEQTGVYGNTIYF. CDR3 in DNA: TGCGCCAGCAGTCAATCGAAGGAGCAGACAGGGGTATATGGAAACACCATATATTTT.

The J gene is TRBJ2-5, the V gene TRBV5-4, with 9 bases aligning to TRBD1. The CDR3 totals 16 residues. Germline CDR1 reads SGHNT; CDR2 reads YYREEE (reference sequence). Unmatched junction bases numbered 8, after V lost 0 bases and J lost 5 bases. CDR3 nucleotides: TGTGCCAGCAGCTTGGACCGGGACAGGGCATGGGAGACCCAGTACTTC. Protein product: CASSLDRDRAWETQYF. Using reference TRBV5-4 and TRBJ2-5 for the parts outside the CDR3, the full variable domain is ETGVTQSPTHLIKTRGQQVTLRCSSQSGHNTVSWYQQALGQGPQFIFQYYREEENGRGNFPPRFSGLQFPNYSSELNVNALELDDSALYLCASSLDRDRAWETQYFGPGTRLLVL.

V gene TRBV27 combines with J gene TRBJ1-5, with D possibly being TRBD1 (6 bases). The CDR3 has 14 amino acids. V was pared by 5 bases and J by 6 bases, with 14 bases between. Germline lookup yields CDR1 MNHEY and CDR2 SMNVEV (reference sequence). The CDR3 here is CASSPQGYAQPQHF. For the CDR3, the DNA is TGTGCCAGCAGTCCCCAGGGGTACGCTCAGCCCCAGCATTTT.

This sequence joins TRBV29-1 and TRBJ2-7; 10 nucleotides line up with TRBD2. This CDR3 is 14 amino acids long. The trim removed 6 bases at V and 3 bases at J, leaving 8 bases unmatched. CDR1 SQVTM and CDR2 ANQGSEA come from the germline V gene. CDR3: CSVLPGLASYEQYF. The DNA for the CDR3 is TGCAGCGTATTACCGGGACTAGCGAGCTACGAGCAGTACTTC.

This clone was counted only a few times. The V and J genes are TRBV19 and TRBJ1-1, with 7 bases identical to TRBD1. The J segment lost 8 bases and the V segment lost 5 bases, leaving 17 bases of the junction unmatched. CDR3 length: 16 amino acids. Germline CDR1 LNHDA, CDR2 SQIVND (reference sequence). The CDR3 DNA reads TGTGCCAGTAGTTCTCGAACCGGGACAGCGAAGTCAGAAGCTTTCTTT. Protein sequence: CASSSRTGTAKSEAFF.

The genes are TRBV6-4 and TRBJ1-1; D may be TRBD1 (5 bases). The CDR3 contains 17 residues. Trimming shortened V by 7 bases and J by 0 bases, and 21 bases separated the two germline ends. Germline CDR1 and CDR2: MRHNA and SNTAGT. The CDR3 sequence: CASKTSGIGVLNTEAFF. The CDR3 DNA sequence: TGTGCCAGCAAGACCTCAGGGATTGGGGTCTTGAACACTGAAGCTTTCTTT.

The CDR3 sequence: CASSQDFPPRREGPFYGYTF. In DNA, the CDR3 is TGCGCCAGCAGCCAAGATTTTCCCCCGCGCAGGGAGGGACCTTTCTATGGCTACACCTTC. The gene calls are TRBV4-3 and TRBJ1-2, with D maybe TRBD1 (5 bases). This CDR3 contains 20 residues. Trimming removed 0 bases from V and 4 bases from J, with 27 bases in between. Germline CDR1 reads LGHNA; CDR2 reads YSLEER.

The chain combines TRBV7-9 with TRBJ1-4; tentative D call: TRBD1 (5 bases). This CDR3 is built from 16 residues. Germline CDR1 and CDR2: SEHNR and FQNEAQ (reference sequence). The V end lost 4 bases, the J end lost 4 bases, and 16 bases lay between the germline ends. CDR3 protein: CASSWGGYGDNEKLFF. The CDR3 DNA reads TGTGCCAGCAGCTGGGGGGGATACGGGGATAATGAAAAACTGTTTTTT.

This clone appeared a single time. The chain carries TRBV19 and TRBJ1-1, with D maybe TRBD1 (6 bases). V lost 5 bases to trimming and J lost 7 bases, with 14 bases between them. Looked up from germline, CDR1 is LNHDA and CDR2 is SQIVND (reference sequence). CDR3 size: 13 residues. CDR3 bases: TGTGCCAGTAGTGTCGGGGGAGGGGGTGAAGCTTTCTTT. It codes for CASSVGGGGEAFF.

The chain carries TRBV19 and TRBJ1-1; 8 bases are shared with TRBD1. Germline V gene sequence: CDR1 LNHDA, CDR2 SQIVND (reference sequence). This CDR3 spans 14 amino acids. J gave up 1 base and V 5 bases, and 3 bases lay outside the gene matches. CDR3 region: CASSYGTGNTEAFF. The CDR3 region has the DNA TGTGCCAGTAGTTACGGGACAGGGAACACTGAAGCTTTCTTT.

This clone was detected once. V and J are TRBV29-1 and TRBJ1-2, with TRBD1 matching 9 bases. Germline trimming cut 2 bases from V and 5 bases from J; bases unmatched to any gene: 9. This CDR3 spans 15 amino acids. The germline CDR1 and CDR2 sequences are SQVTM and ANQGSEA. The CDR3 region is CSVESPLTGGYGYTF. For the CDR3, the DNA is TGCAGCGTTGAATCTCCCTTGACAGGGGGATATGGCTACACCTTC.

The chain joins TRBV7-3 to TRBJ1-2, with 7 bases fitting TRBD1. CDR3 length: 16 amino acids. V shed 2 bases and J 4 bases; nucleotides not matched to a gene: 10. Germline assignment: CDR1 SGHTA and CDR2 FQGTGA. The DNA of the CDR3 is TGTGCCAGCAGCTTAGACCCCCATGGACAGGTCTATGGCTACACCTTC. Residues: CASSLDPHGQVYGYTF.

The chain has TRBV19 and TRBJ1-1; the D gene is possibly TRBD1 (5 bases). Germline V gene sequence: CDR1 LNHDA, CDR2 SQIVND (reference sequence). V lost 3 bases and J 10 bases, leaving 15 bases between the germline ends. This CDR3 is 13 amino acids long. As DNA, the CDR3 is TGTGCCAGTAGTATGGTGGGAGGGGTGGGAGCTTTCTTT. This gives the protein CASSMVGGVGAFF.

The chain is built from TRBV6-5 and TRBJ2-5; a weak D match, TRBD2 (6 bases). Germline V gives CDR1 MNHEY, CDR2 SVGAGI. V was trimmed by 2 bases and J by 2 bases, leaving 12 bases between them. CDR3 length: 15 residues. CDR3 region: CASSYTTGRQETQYF. The CDR3 nucleotides read TGTGCCAGCAGTTACACCACCGGGAGACAAGAGACCCAGTACTTC.

The chain employs TRBV24-1 and TRBJ2-5, with 13 bases fitting TRBD2. The CDR3 extends over 17 amino acids. Germline-derived CDR1 and CDR2 are KGHDR and SFDVKD. The V gene end was trimmed by 4 bases and the J gene end by 1 base; junction bases not matched to a gene: 5. The CDR3 here is CATSDTWTSGSQETQYF. CDR3 nucleotide sequence: TGTGCCACCAGTGACACATGGACTAGCGGGAGCCAAGAGACCCAGTACTTC.